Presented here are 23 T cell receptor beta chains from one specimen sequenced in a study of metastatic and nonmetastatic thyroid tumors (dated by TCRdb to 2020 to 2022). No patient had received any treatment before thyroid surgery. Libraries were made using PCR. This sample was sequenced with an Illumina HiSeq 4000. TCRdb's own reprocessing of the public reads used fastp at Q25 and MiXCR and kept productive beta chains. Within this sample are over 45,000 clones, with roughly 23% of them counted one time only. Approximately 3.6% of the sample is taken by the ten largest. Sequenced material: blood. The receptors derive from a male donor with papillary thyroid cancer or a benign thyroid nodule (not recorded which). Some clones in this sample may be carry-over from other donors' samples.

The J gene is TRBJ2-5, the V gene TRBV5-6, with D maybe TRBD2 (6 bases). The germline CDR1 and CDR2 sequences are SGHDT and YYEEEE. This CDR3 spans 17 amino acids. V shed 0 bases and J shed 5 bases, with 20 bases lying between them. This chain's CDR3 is CASSLGVGGGEGETQYF. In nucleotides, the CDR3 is TGTGCCAGCAGCTTGGGCGTTGGTGGAGGGGAAGGTGAGACCCAGTACTTC.

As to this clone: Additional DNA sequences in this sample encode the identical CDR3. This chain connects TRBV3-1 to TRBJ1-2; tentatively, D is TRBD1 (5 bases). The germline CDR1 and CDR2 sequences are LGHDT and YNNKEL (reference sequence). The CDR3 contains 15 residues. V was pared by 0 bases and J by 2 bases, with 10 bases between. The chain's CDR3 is CASSQDSRQNYGYTF. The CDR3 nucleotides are TGTGCCAGCAGCCAAGATTCGAGACAGAACTATGGCTACACCTTC.

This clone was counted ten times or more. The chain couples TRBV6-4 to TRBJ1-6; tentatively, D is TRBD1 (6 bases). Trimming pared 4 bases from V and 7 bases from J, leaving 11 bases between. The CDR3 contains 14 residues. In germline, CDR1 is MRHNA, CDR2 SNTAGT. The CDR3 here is CASSVPRGNSPLHF. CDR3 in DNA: TGTGCCAGCAGTGTTCCGAGGGGGAATTCACCCCTCCACTTT.

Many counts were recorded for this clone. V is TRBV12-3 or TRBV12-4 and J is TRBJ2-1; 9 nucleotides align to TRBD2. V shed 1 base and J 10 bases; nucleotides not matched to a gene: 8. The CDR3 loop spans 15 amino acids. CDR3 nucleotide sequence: TGTGCCAGCAGTTTAGGGACGGGACTAGCACCCGAGCAGTTCTTC. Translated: CASSLGTGLAPEQFF.

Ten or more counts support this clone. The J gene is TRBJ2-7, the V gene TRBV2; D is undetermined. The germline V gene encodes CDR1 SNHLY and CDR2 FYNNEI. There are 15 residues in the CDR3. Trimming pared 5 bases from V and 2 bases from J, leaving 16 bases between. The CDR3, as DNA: TGTGCCAGCAGTCCCATAGTGTCGCCCGCCTACGAGCAGTACTTC. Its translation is CASSPIVSPAYEQYF. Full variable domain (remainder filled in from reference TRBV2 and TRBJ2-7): EPEVTQTPSHQVTQMGQEVILRCVPISNHLYFYWYRQILGQKVEFLVSFYNNEISEKSEIFDDQFSVERPDGSNFTLKIRSTKLEDSAMYFCASSPIVSPAYEQYFGPGTRLTVT.

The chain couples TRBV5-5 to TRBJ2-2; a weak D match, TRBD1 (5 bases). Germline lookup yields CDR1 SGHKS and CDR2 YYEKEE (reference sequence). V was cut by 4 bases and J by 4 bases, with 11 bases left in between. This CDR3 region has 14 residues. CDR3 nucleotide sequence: TGTGCCAGCAGCCCGACAGTGGGCACCGGGGAGCTGTTTTTT. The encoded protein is CASSPTVGTGELFF.

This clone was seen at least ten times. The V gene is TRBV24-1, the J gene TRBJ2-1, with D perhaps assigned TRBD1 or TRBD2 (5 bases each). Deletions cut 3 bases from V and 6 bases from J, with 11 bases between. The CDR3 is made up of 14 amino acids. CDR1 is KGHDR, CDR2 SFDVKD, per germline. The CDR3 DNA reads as TGTGCCACCAGTGATCCGGGACGTAGCAATGAGCAGTTCTTC. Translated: CATSDPGRSNEQFF.

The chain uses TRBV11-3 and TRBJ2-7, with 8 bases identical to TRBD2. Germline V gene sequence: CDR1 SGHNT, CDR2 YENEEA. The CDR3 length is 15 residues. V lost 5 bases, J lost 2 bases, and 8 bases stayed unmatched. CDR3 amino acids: CASSVAAGEAYEQYF. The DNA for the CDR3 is TGTGCCAGCAGCGTTGCAGCGGGAGAAGCCTACGAGCAGTACTTC.

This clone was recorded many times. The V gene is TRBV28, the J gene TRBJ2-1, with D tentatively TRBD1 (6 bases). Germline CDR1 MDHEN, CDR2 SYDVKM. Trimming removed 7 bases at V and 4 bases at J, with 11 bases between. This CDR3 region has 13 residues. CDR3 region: CASKGVAYNEQFF. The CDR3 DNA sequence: TGTGCCAGCAAGGGGGTAGCTTACAATGAGCAGTTCTTC.

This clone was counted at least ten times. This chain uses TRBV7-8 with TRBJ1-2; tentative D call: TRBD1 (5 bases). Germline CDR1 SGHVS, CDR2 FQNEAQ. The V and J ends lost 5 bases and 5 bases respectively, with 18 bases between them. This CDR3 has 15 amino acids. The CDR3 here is CASSPGRTRHYGYTF. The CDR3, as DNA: TGTGCCAGCAGCCCCGGTCGGACACGACATTATGGCTACACCTTC.

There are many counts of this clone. The CDR3 here is CASSLWGIHGYTF. The CDR3 nucleotides read TGTGCCAGCAGTTTATGGGGGATTCATGGCTACACCTTC. The V gene is TRBV12-3 or TRBV12-4, the J gene TRBJ1-2, with D perhaps matching TRBD1 (5 bases). The V and J ends lost 2 bases and 6 bases respectively, with 10 bases between them. This CDR3 comprises 13 residues.

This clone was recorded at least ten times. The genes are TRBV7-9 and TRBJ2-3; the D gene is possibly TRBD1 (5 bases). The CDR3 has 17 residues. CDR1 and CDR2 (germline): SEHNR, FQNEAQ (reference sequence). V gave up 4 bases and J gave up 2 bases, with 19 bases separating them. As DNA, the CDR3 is TGTGCCAGCAGCTCTGGGAAGGGCAGGGCTGACACAGATACGCAGTATTTT. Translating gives CASSSGKGRADTDTQYF.

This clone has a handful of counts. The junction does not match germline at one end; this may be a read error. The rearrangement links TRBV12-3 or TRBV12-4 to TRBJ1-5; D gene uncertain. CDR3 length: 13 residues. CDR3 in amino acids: CASSLMGNEPQHF. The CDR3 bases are TGTGCCAGCAGTTTAATGGGGAATGAGCCCCAACATTTT.

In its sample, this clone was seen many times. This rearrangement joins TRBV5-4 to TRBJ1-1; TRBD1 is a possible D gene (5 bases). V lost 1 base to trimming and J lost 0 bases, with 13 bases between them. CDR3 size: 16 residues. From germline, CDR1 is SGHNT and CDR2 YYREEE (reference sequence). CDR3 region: CASSLSGSWMNTEAFF. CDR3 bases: TGTGCCAGCAGCTTGTCAGGGTCTTGGATGAACACTGAAGCTTTCTTT. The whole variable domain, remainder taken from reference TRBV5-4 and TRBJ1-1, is ETGVTQSPTHLIKTRGQQVTLRCSSQSGHNTVSWYQQALGQGPQFIFQYYREEENGRGNFPPRFSGLQFPNYSSELNVNALELDDSALYLCASSLSGSWMNTEAFFGQGTRLTVV.

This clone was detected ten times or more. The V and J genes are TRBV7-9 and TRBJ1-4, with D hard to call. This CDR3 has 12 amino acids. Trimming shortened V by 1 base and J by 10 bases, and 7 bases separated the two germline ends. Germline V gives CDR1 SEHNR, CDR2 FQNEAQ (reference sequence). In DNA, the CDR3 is TGTGCCAGCAGCTTAGGTGGCAGAAAACTGTTTTTT. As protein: CASSLGGRKLFF.

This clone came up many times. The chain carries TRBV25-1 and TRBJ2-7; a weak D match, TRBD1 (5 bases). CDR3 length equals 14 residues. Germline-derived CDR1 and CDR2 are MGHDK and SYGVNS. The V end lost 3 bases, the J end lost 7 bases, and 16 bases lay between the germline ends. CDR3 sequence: CASSDRERIDEQYF. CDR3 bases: TGTGCCAGCAGTGACAGGGAAAGGATTGATGAGCAGTACTTC.

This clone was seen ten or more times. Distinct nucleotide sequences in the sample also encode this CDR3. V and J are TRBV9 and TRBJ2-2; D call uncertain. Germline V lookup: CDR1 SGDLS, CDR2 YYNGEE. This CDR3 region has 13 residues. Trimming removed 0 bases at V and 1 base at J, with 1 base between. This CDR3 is CASSVGNTGELFF. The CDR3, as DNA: TGTGCCAGCAGCGTAGGGAACACCGGGGAGCTGTTTTTT.

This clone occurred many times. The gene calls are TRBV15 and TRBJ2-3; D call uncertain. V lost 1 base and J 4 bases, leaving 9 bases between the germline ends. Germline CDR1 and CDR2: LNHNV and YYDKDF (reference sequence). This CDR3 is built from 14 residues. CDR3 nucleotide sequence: TGTGCCACCAGCAGAGGCCAGATATCAGATACGCAGTATTTT. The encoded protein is CATSRGQISDTQYF.

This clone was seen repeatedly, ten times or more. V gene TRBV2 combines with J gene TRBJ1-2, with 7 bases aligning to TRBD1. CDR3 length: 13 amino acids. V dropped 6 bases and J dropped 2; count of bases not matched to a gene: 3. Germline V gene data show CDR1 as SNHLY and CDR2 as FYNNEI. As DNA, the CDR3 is TGTGCCAGCAGGGACAGGCCGAACTATGGCTACACCTTC. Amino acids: CASRDRPNYGYTF.

The CDR3 loop is CASSLAVTFNEQFF. CDR3 sequence (DNA): TGCGCCAGCAGCTTGGCTGTGACGTTCAATGAGCAGTTCTTC. This chain uses TRBV5-1 with TRBJ2-1; D not resolved. The CDR3 consists of 14 residues. The V gene lost 0 bases and the J gene lost 6 bases, with 10 bases spanning the gap. Germline lookup yields CDR1 SGHRS and CDR2 YFSETQ.

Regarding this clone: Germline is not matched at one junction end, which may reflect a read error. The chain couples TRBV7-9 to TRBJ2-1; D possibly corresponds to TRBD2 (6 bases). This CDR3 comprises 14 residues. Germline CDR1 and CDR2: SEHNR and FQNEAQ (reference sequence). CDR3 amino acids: CASTTRGGEDEQFF. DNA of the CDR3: TGTGCAAGCACGACTAGAGGAGGGGAGGATGAGCAGTTCTTC.

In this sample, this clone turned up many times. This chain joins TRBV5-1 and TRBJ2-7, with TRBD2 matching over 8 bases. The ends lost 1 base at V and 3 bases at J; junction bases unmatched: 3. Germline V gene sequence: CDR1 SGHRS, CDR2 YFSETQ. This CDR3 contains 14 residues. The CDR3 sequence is CASSLISGSYEQYF. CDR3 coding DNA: TGCGCCAGCAGCTTGATCAGCGGGAGCTACGAGCAGTACTTC.

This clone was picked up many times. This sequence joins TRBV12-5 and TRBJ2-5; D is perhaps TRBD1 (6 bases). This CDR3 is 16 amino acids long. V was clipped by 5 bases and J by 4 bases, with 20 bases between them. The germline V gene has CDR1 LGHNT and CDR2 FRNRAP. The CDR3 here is CASGPGTTTHSETQYF. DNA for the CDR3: TGTGCTAGTGGTCCCGGGACAACCACACACTCAGAGACCCAGTACTTC. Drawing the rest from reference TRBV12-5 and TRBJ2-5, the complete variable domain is DARVTQTPRHKVTEMGQEVTMRCQPILGHNTVFWYRQTMMQGLELLAYFRNRAPLDDSGMPKDRFSAEMPDATLATLKIQPSEPRDSAVYFCASGPGTTTHSETQYFGPGTRLLVL.